This T cell receptor (beta chain) emerged from a study of T cells in Graves' hyperthyroidism and ophthalmopathy. V was clipped by 4 bases and J by 4 bases; unmatched bases: 7. There are 17 residues in the CDR3. Germline values: CDR1 SGDLS, CDR2 YYNGEE. RNA transcripts gave rise to amplified TCR beta CDR3 regions. In the first-round RT-PCR of the TCR CDR3, the HTBI primer set was used. Via MiXCR, TCRdb re-called the multiplex PCR reads, giving one row per CDR3 protein. The sample gives hundreds of thousands of distinct CDR3 sequences, roughly 17% of which show up once; around 18% is in the top ten. Patients having uncontrolled infection, another autoimmune disease, pregnancy or lactation were not included. Each diagnosis was grounded in clinical symptoms, serum thyroxine and TRAb, thyroid ultrasound, and orbital computed tomography.

The rearrangement uses TRBV9 and TRBJ2-3; 15 bases are shared with TRBD2. This receptor was obtained from a woman aged 18-29 years with Graves' hyperthyroidism. Material for sequencing was blood. As DNA, the CDR3 is TGTGCCAGCAGCCAGGGGACTAGCGGGGGGAGGTCAGATACGCAGTATTTT. It is translated as CASSQGTSGGRSDTQYF.